The present entry profiles one T cell receptor (beta chain) with its context. What this receptor recognizes is not known. No much larger clone exists at a distance of one base, and base qualities are not known. What the time point label conveys for this sample: approximately eleven months on ibrutinib. For TCR beta library preparation, approximately 1.9 micrograms of genomic DNA was extracted from cryopreserved PBMCs. Longitudinal blood samples from CLL patients receiving ibrutinib monotherapy were subjected to high-throughput TCR beta sequencing. Patients were enrolled in a phase 2 open-label single-center ibrutinib monotherapy trial. This specimen belongs to a study of cytotoxic CD8 clonotypes in ibrutinib-treated CLL (dated by TCRdb to about 2021). For the wider study: The cohort was composed of more than ten relapsed/refractory and about 15 treatment-naive patients; IGHV unmutated status was identified in 17 patients. Partial responses were observed in about 25 patients and complete responses in 2; after a median follow-up of about 69 months, remission was maintained in 14 patients and progression was observed in approximately 12. An average of approximately 260,000 productive templates and 94,082 productive rearrangements was obtained per sample. Samples at response were collected after a median of about 12 months of treatment, with a range of about 6 to 40 months. Patients were still on ibrutinib when every remission and progressive disease sample was collected. Cryopreserved peripheral blood mononuclear cells were obtained prior to treatment, at the time of response, and at either disease progression or sustained remission. Of the 85 to 90 participants in the trial, about 25 had longitudinal samples available. Broad study findings and their caveats: Public clonotypes were rare and either shrank or stayed stable during treatment, and the rise in clonality at ibrutinib response reflected expansion of private clonotypes. Clonality increased at ibrutinib response, stayed stable in sustained remission, and fell back toward baseline at progression. Baseline clonality exceeded that of age-matched healthy donors and correlated strongly with circulating CD8+ T-cell counts. Sustained-remission and progressing patients did not have matched sampling times, and lymph node repertoires were not examined.

A MiSeq instrument was used for deep resolution sequencing, which targeted depths ranging from 1 in 1 million up to 1 in 200,000 T cells, with coverage averaging 10x for each clonotype. The immunoSEQ hsTCRB Kit was used to generate TCR beta libraries. As for how the authors treated the data: The data were analyzed with ImmunoSEQ Analyzer and ImmunoSEQ Data Assistant, and V, D and J gene assignments followed IMGT definitions. Clonality was computed as one minus normalized Shannon entropy of productive rearrangement frequencies, ranging from 0 to 1. Only overrepresented clonotypes making up at least 0.05% of the repertoire of each patient were included in the public clonotype analysis. Repertoires from some 14 age-matched healthy donors in immuneACCESS were used as clonality controls. Held by TCRdb, this immuneACCESS table contains in-frame sequences only and omits some clones. Under half of the omission traces to an unresolved V gene where checked; the cause of the rest is unknown. Clonal size and the V and J genes are those of that table, whereas D and trimming came from the DNA. This sample comprises 200,000 to 250,000 clones, about four fifths of them detected only once. The top ten clones comprise about an eighth of the sample.

At the junction V is shortened by 4 bases and J by 4 bases, with 20 bases in between. Per the germline V gene, SGHRS is the CDR1 and YFSETQ is the CDR2. Inclusive of the bounding cysteine and phenylalanine, the CDR3 is 16 residues long. CDR3 DNA is the only sequence kept; it has 48 bases, read in frame from the first base. This clonotype was obtained from a human donor with chronic lymphocytic leukemia. The receptor chain draws on TRBV5-1 and TRBJ2-5; the D gene is perhaps TRBD1, from 6 matching bases. This sample comprised PBMCs, obtained after 12 months of ibrutinib treatment. The base sequence is TGCGCCAGCAGCCTAGCCGGGACAACAACGGGAGAGACCCAGTACTTC. Its product reads: CASSLAGTTTGETQYF.